This entry features one T cell receptor (beta chain) sequence. Its antigen is undetermined. Primers: 60 Vbeta forward and 13 Jbeta reverse. Data came from immunoSEQ multiplex PCR; TCRdb stores just in-frame clones and leaves some out. Of roughly 200,000 clones listed, about 82% were seen once; the top ten hold under 3%. The data were obtained in a study of cytomegalovirus exposure and HLA in healthy donors. This CDR3 has 14 residues. CDR1 and CDR2 from the germline V gene are SGHAT and FQNNGV. The V gene end was trimmed by 6 bases and the J gene end by 6 bases; junction bases not matched to a gene: 10. Study-level results: It is likely that the observed cluster of highly shared sequence variants was a sequencing artifact. A missense variant in DCLRE1C was later tied to TCR beta V- and J-gene trimming.

The sample consisted of PBMCs. This sequence joins TRBV11-2 and TRBJ1-1; 7 bases agree with TRBD1. This receptor was taken from a woman between 45 and 60 years old in good health and CMV-seronegative. The CDR3 here is CASREPGQIAEAFF. For the CDR3, the DNA is TGTGCCAGCAGGGAACCGGGACAGATTGCTGAAGCTTTCTTT.